This is a list of T cell receptor beta chains from one sample in a study of T cells after somatic rescue of genetic block. Clones were read by immunoSEQ multiplex PCR, and TCRdb kept only the in-frame ones, dropping some. The sample carries over 55,000 clones, 90% to 95% recorded once. The sample comprised peripheral blood mononuclear cells (PBMCs). The receptors originated from a man aged 40-55 years. Both conserved end residues are part of each CDR3. The order of the fields is J gene, V gene, clone size, CDR3 protein. Not every row has a clone size; where given, it reads once, few, many or a size class.

TRBJ1-1 | TRBV18 | - | CASSPGTGGLTEAFF
TRBJ2-5 | TRBV29-1 | - | CSVGEETQYF
TRBJ2-5 | TRBV7-9 | - | CASSRALGTYQETQYF
TRBJ2-7 | TRBV7-8 | - | CASSFIYPGLVAGYEQYF
TRBJ2-3 | TRBV15 | - | CATSRVASSTDTQYF
TRBJ2-1 | TRBV5-4 | few | CASSSLRASSYNEQFF
TRBJ2-7 | TRBV7-2 | - | CASSSLAGRGSYEQYF
TRBJ2-7 | TRBV20-1 | - | CSATGPYEQYF
TRBJ2-3 | TRBV5-1 | - | CASRPGTSGFTDTQYF
TRBJ2-1 | TRBV11-2 | - | CASSLDLDLGYNEQFF
TRBJ2-6 | TRBV18 | - | CASSAPYSVGANVLTF
TRBJ2-7 | TRBV9 | - | CASSAGSPLEQYF
TRBJ2-1 | TRBV7-9 | - | CASSGGSSYNEQFF
TRBJ2-3 | TRBV5-1 | - | CASSEGPDSTDTQYF
TRBJ2-5 | TRBV5-4 | once | CASSLRRFQGGLTETQYF
TRBJ2-2 | TRBV28 | once | CASIRSANTGELFF
TRBJ2-1 | TRBV9 | - | CASSVVEWTSGANEQFF
TRBJ2-5 | TRBV30 | - | CAWRWTGQETQYF
TRBJ2-7 | TRBV5-1 | - | CASSWSGTPYEQYF
TRBJ2-5 | TRBV2 | - | CASRAPGETQYF
TRBJ1-2 | TRBV2 | - | CASSEMKGKVQGYTF
TRBJ1-5 | TRBV19 | once | CASRDSRKSNQPQHF